What follows are 3 T cell receptor beta chains derived from one specimen sequenced in a study of identical twins. Using its own MiXCR run on the 5' RACE reads, TCRdb lists one record per CDR3 protein. The sample lists about 240,000 distinct CDR3 sequences, roughly 10% seen once, with 9% to 10% in the top ten. Material for sequencing was memory T cells sorted from blood. These receptor sequences come from a man aged 50-60 years in good health.

The chain couples TRBV4-2 to TRBJ2-2; D perhaps matches TRBD1 (6 bases). This CDR3 comprises 16 residues. Trimming took 4 bases from V and 5 from J, leaving 17 bases between them. Per germline, CDR1 LGHNA and CDR2 YNFKEQ. The CDR3 DNA reads TGTGCCAGCAGCCTCTACCGACAGGCCGAAACCGGGGAGCTGTTTTTT. Amino acid sequence: CASSLYRQAETGELFF.

The chain combines TRBV28 with TRBJ2-1, with TRBD2 as a possible D gene (6 bases). The V gene's germline CDR1 is MDHEN and CDR2 SYDVKM. Deletions cut 9 bases from V and 4 bases from J, with 22 bases between. The CDR3 runs to 16 residues. The CDR3 DNA is TGTGCCAGTAAAACCATCCGCGGGGCGGCTTACAATGAGCAGTTCTTC. It encodes CASKTIRGAAYNEQFF. The entire variable domain, with the rest obtained from reference TRBV28 and TRBJ2-1, is as follows: DVKVTQSSRYLVKRTGEKVFLECVQDMDHENMFWYRQDPGLGLRLIYFSYDVKMKEKGDIPEGYSVSREKKERFSLILESASTNQTSMYLCASKTIRGAAYNEQFFGPGTRLTVL.

This clonotype was detected a few times. The V and J genes are TRBV28 and TRBJ2-3, with D possibly TRBD1 on 5 matching bases. Germline V gene sequence: CDR1 MDHEN, CDR2 SYDVKM. The CDR3 has 13 residues. V lost 5 bases and J 11 bases, leaving 17 bases between the germline ends. In DNA, the CDR3 is TGTGCCAGCAGTAACACCGTTAAGGGGTGGCAGTATTTT. This sequence encodes CASSNTVKGWQYF.